Each of the 3 T cell receptor beta chains below was sequenced from the same sample in a study of T-cell memory formation after mild COVID-19 (dated by TCRdb to the early 2020s). The library was produced with 5' RACE. Sequencing used an Illumina NovaSeq 6000. TCRdb's own reprocessing of the public reads used fastp at Q25 and MiXCR and kept productive beta chains. A single entry per CDR3 protein holds the most common genes and DNA from its merged rows. The sample includes more than 400,000 distinct CDR3 sequences, with approximately 18% observed a single time. 9% to 15% of the sample comes from the top ten. Specimen: PBMCs or a T cell subset sorted from them (not recorded which). Receptors originate from an adult woman who had mild COVID-19 (a few samples of this study predate the infection). The sample titles of this study are shuffled in the database, so cell type and time point are left out; the donor was told from shared clones.

This clonotype has just a few counts. The gene calls are TRBV7-3 and TRBJ2-7; TRBD1 aligns across 10 bases. In germline, CDR1 is SGHTA, CDR2 FQGTGA. V shed 4 bases, J shed 6 bases, and the junction held 15 bases outside the gene matches. The CDR3 is 17 residues long. CDR3 bases: TGTGCCAGCAGCTCCGACAGGGGGCCATACCCTCCGGGCGAGCAGTACTTC. The encoded protein is CASSSDRGPYPPGEQYF.

The rearrangement uses TRBV12-3 or TRBV12-4 and TRBJ2-1, with 7 bases that match TRBD2. Unmatched junction bases numbered 7, after V lost 5 bases and J lost 9 bases. The CDR3 is made up of 13 amino acids. The CDR3 reads CASSPSGLVEQFF. The CDR3, as DNA: TGTGCCAGCAGTCCGTCCGGACTAGTTGAGCAGTTCTTC.

This clonotype was detected a few times. This sequence joins TRBV7-8 and TRBJ1-2; maybe TRBD1 (6 bases). Trimming cost V 1 base and J 8 bases, with 11 bases left between them. The CDR3 extends over 13 amino acids. From germline, CDR1 is SGHVS and CDR2 FQNEAQ. The CDR3 coding sequence is TGTGCCAGCAGCTTAGGCGGGGGGCTGGGCTACACCTTC. This sequence encodes CASSLGGGLGYTF.